Presented here are 30 T cell receptor beta chains from one specimen sequenced in a study of blood T cell repertoires in COVID-19. TCRdb's copy holds only in-frame clones and misses some; the assay was immunoSEQ multiplex PCR. This repertoire shows under 150,000 clones, around 90% found once; its top ten account for 4% to 5%. The source material was peripheral blood. These receptors came from a man in his sixties with COVID-19, enrolled during active disease.

The gene calls are TRBV6-4 and TRBJ2-1; 7 bases are shared with TRBD1. The germline CDR1 and CDR2 sequences are MRHNA and SNTAGT. The CDR3 contains 15 residues. With V trimmed by 6 bases and J by 5 bases, 10 bases remained unmatched. The CDR3 reads CASSVRQGVDNEQFF. The CDR3 nucleotides read TGTGCCAGCAGCGTACGACAGGGTGTGGACAATGAGCAGTTCTTC.

This clone is a singleton in its sample. This chain joins TRBV4-2 and TRBJ2-1, with 11 bases that match TRBD2. CDR1 LGHNA and CDR2 YNFKEQ come from the germline V gene. The CDR3 has 16 amino acids. The J segment lost 4 bases and the V segment lost 3 bases, leaving 5 bases of the junction unmatched. The CDR3 DNA reads as TGTGCCAGCAGCCATATTCTAGCGGGAGGTTACAATGAGCAGTTCTTC. As protein: CASSHILAGGYNEQFF.

The CDR3 nucleotides read TGTGCCAGCAGCCAAGATGGGGCGGGAAACGCCTACGAGCAGTACTTC. It translates to CASSQDGAGNAYEQYF. The V and J genes are TRBV4-2 and TRBJ2-7; the D gene is possibly TRBD2 (6 bases). Per germline, CDR1 LGHNA and CDR2 YNFKEQ. Trimming shortened V by 0 bases and J by 2 bases, and 14 bases separated the two germline ends. The CDR3 extends over 16 amino acids.

The chain carries TRBV3-1 (or the pseudogene TRBV3-2) and TRBJ2-5; 8 positions match TRBD2. The V gene's germline CDR1 is LGHDT and CDR2 YNNKEL (reference sequence). CDR3 length: 18 residues. With 2 bases clipped from V and 0 bases from J, the junction kept 11 bases outside the gene matches. DNA of the CDR3: TGTGCCAGCAGCCAAAAAAGCCTAGCGGGTCTGTACCAAGAGACCCAGTACTTC. Protein sequence: CASSQKSLAGLYQETQYF.

The chain combines TRBV3-1 (or the pseudogene TRBV3-2) with TRBJ2-5, with TRBD2 matching over 11 bases. This CDR3 contains 17 residues. The germline V gene has CDR1 LGHDT and CDR2 YNNKEL (reference sequence). After removal of 0 bases from V and 4 bases from J, the junction contained 7 bases not matched to a gene. CDR3 amino acids: CASSQEALAGGGETQYF. Here the CDR3 DNA reads TGTGCCAGCAGCCAAGAAGCCCTAGCGGGAGGAGGAGAGACCCAGTACTTC.

This rearrangement joins TRBV6-5 to TRBJ1-4; maybe TRBD1 (6 bases). CDR3 length: 14 residues. With 6 bases removed from V and 4 bases from J, the gap between germline ends came to 12 bases. Germline loops: CDR1 MNHEY, CDR2 SVGAGI. The CDR3 loop reads CASSFGQFNEKLFF. The DNA for the CDR3 is TGTGCCAGCAGCTTTGGACAGTTTAATGAAAAACTGTTTTTT.

The chain is built from TRBV11-3 and TRBJ1-2, with TRBD1 identical over 8 bases. Germline loops: CDR1 SGHNT, CDR2 YENEEA. After removal of 0 bases from V and 2 bases from J, the junction contained 5 bases not matched to a gene. The CDR3 has 16 residues. The CDR3 loop reads CASSLDPDRENYGYTF. Here the CDR3 DNA reads TGTGCCAGCAGCTTAGATCCGGACAGGGAAAACTATGGCTACACCTTC.

The rearrangement joins TRBV30 to TRBJ1-1, with 9 bases fitting TRBD1. Germline-derived CDR1 and CDR2 are GTSNPN and SVGIG (reference sequence). This CDR3 is built from 14 residues. Trimming took 3 bases from V and 2 from J; bases not matched to a gene: 4. In nucleotides, the CDR3 is TGTGCCTGGAGGGGGACAGGGCGAAACACTGAAGCTTTCTTT. It translates to CAWRGTGRNTEAFF.

The gene calls are TRBV2 and TRBJ1-4; D uncertain. With 2 bases removed from V and 5 bases from J, the gap between germline ends came to 6 bases. The germline gives CDR1 SNHLY, CDR2 FYNNEI. CDR3 length: 13 residues. CDR3 bases: TGTGCCAGCAGTGAACCCCGGAATGAAAAACTGTTTTTT. Encoded protein: CASSEPRNEKLFF.

The sample holds a few counts of this clone. The chain links TRBV5-6 to TRBJ1-2, with D possibly matching TRBD1 (5 bases). The CDR3 covers 15 residues. V lost 1 base and J 3 bases, leaving 13 bases between the germline ends. CDR1 SGHDT and CDR2 YYEEEE come from the germline V gene. CDR3 bases: TGTGCCAGCAGCTTGTTTGTGGCGACAGACTATGGCTACACCTTC. Protein sequence: CASSLFVATDYGYTF.

CDR3 sequence: CASSQVGTGDDSPLHF. The CDR3 nucleotides read TGTGCCAGCAGCCAAGTGGGGACAGGGGATGATTCACCCCTCCACTTT. The V gene is TRBV3-1 (or the pseudogene TRBV3-2), the J gene TRBJ1-6, with 10 bases fitting TRBD1. This CDR3 contains 16 residues. Losses at the gene ends were 1 base for V and 8 bases for J; bases not matched to a gene: 5. The V gene's germline CDR1 is LGHDT and CDR2 YNNKEL (reference sequence).

CDR3 in DNA: TGTGCCAGCAGCTCCGGTACTAGATCAGATACGCAGTATTTT. It yields the protein CASSSGTRSDTQYF. This chain joins TRBV3-1 (or the pseudogene TRBV3-2) and TRBJ2-3, with a weak D call TRBD2 (5 bases). V shed 5 bases and J shed 4 bases, with 13 bases lying between them. From germline, CDR1 is LGHDT and CDR2 YNNKEL (reference sequence). The CDR3 is 14 residues long.

The V and J genes are TRBV3-1 (or the pseudogene TRBV3-2) and TRBJ2-1; no firm D call. The CDR3 length is 12 residues. Germline loops: CDR1 LGHDT, CDR2 YNNKEL (reference sequence). V lost 1 base, J lost 7 bases, and 5 bases lay in between. CDR3 region: CASSQGPNEQFF. The CDR3 region has the DNA TGTGCCAGCAGCCAAGGTCCGAATGAGCAGTTCTTC.

V is TRBV18 and J is TRBJ2-7; no reliable D call. V was pared by 0 bases and J by 0 bases, with 6 bases between. The CDR3 sequence is 14 residues long. Germline-derived CDR1 and CDR2 are KGHSH and LQKENI. In DNA, the CDR3 is TGTGCCAGCTCACCACCGGGCATCTCCTACGAGCAGTACTTC. It yields the protein CASSPPGISYEQYF.

The chain recombines TRBV6-5 with TRBJ1-2, with 8 bases identical to TRBD1. This CDR3 is built from 12 residues. In germline, CDR1 is MNHEY, CDR2 SVGAGI. V trimming: 7 bases; J trimming: 8 bases; junction bases outside the gene matches: 6. The CDR3 nucleotides read TGTGCCAGCACCGGACAGGGTGGCGGCTACACCTTC. Its protein is CASTGQGGGYTF.

The chain recombines TRBV2 with TRBJ2-7; possibly TRBD1 for D (6 bases). Trimming shortened V by 8 bases and J by 0 bases, and 8 bases separated the two germline ends. Per germline, CDR1 SNHLY and CDR2 FYNNEI. CDR3 size: 12 residues. The CDR3 spells CASGQSSYEQYF. The CDR3 DNA reads as TGTGCCAGCGGACAGAGCTCCTACGAGCAGTACTTC.

V usage is TRBV27 and J usage is TRBJ1-6; the D gene is possibly TRBD1 (6 bases). The germline gives CDR1 MNHEY, CDR2 SMNVEV (reference sequence). This CDR3 comprises 16 residues. The germline V and J ends were trimmed by 4 bases and 4 bases, with 14 bases remaining between them. The CDR3 bases are TGTGCCAGCAGTTCCCCGGGCAGGGGTTATAATTCACCCCTCCACTTT. Residues: CASSSPGRGYNSPLHF.

This sequence joins TRBV19 and TRBJ2-2; tentatively, D is TRBD2 (7 bases). Germline V gene sequence: CDR1 LNHDA, CDR2 SQIVND (reference sequence). Trimming pared 0 bases from V and 3 bases from J, leaving 11 bases between. The CDR3 covers 16 residues. Here the CDR3 DNA reads TGTGCCAGTAGTATAGAGGCGGGGGCCGACACCGGGGAGCTGTTTTTT. This codes for CASSIEAGADTGELFF.

This chain links TRBV10-2 with TRBJ1-1; D may be TRBD1 (6 bases). Germline V gene sequence: CDR1 WSHSY, CDR2 SAAADI. There are 13 residues in the CDR3. V was clipped by 4 bases and J by 4 bases, with 10 bases between them. The CDR3 DNA reads TGCGCCAGCAGTGTGGGGGGGCGCACTGAAGCTTTCTTT. Amino acids: CASSVGGRTEAFF.

The V gene is TRBV11-2, the J gene TRBJ2-7; D is unresolved. Trimming took 8 bases from V and 2 from J, leaving 19 bases between them. This CDR3 is built from 15 residues. Germline assignment: CDR1 SGHAT and CDR2 FQNNGV. CDR3 sequence: CASAFGPHSTYEQYF. The CDR3 bases are TGTGCCAGCGCTTTTGGGCCCCATTCTACCTACGAGCAGTACTTC.

V gene TRBV30 combines with J gene TRBJ2-7; the match to TRBD1 covers 7 bases. Germline trimming cut 5 bases from V and 3 bases from J; bases unmatched to any gene: 7. Germline-derived CDR1 and CDR2 are GTSNPN and SVGIG (reference sequence). The CDR3 consists of 13 residues. CDR3 coding DNA: TGTGCCTGGGCCGGGACAGTCAACTACGAGCAGTACTTC. This sequence encodes CAWAGTVNYEQYF.

The V gene is TRBV3-1 (or the pseudogene TRBV3-2), the J gene TRBJ1-2, with 9 bases matching TRBD1. The CDR3 contains 16 residues. The germline gives CDR1 LGHDT, CDR2 YNNKEL (reference sequence). The J segment lost 5 bases and the V segment lost 0 bases, leaving 7 bases of the junction unmatched. DNA of the CDR3: TGTGCCAGCAGCCAAGATCTCGAACAGGGGGCATATGGCTACACCTTC. Translation: CASSQDLEQGAYGYTF.

This clone was seen only once. The chain uses TRBV7-2 and TRBJ1-1, with TRBD1 matching 7 bases. Germline trimming cut 5 bases from V and 0 bases from J; bases unmatched to any gene: 9. The germline gives CDR1 SGHTA, CDR2 FQGNSA. The CDR3 is made up of 16 amino acids. The CDR3 here is CASSIHTGQLNTEAFF. The CDR3 DNA sequence: TGTGCCAGCAGCATACACACGGGACAGCTGAACACTGAAGCTTTCTTT.

This rearrangement joins TRBV14 to TRBJ1-1, with D perhaps TRBD1 (6 bases). CDR1 is SGHDN and CDR2 is FVKESK in the germline V gene. Deletions cut 2 bases from V and 2 bases from J, with 21 bases between. This CDR3 has 18 amino acids. CDR3 residues: CASSQIIDTGTINTEAFF. For the CDR3, the DNA is TGTGCCAGCAGCCAAATAATTGATACCGGGACAATTAACACTGAAGCTTTCTTT.

The genes are TRBV18 and TRBJ2-3; weak D call: TRBD1 (5 bases). Germline V lookup: CDR1 KGHSH, CDR2 LQKENI. The CDR3 is 13 residues long. V was trimmed by 6 bases and J by 6 bases, leaving 13 bases between them. The CDR3 sequence: CASSLQGRDTQYF. CDR3 DNA: TGTGCCAGCTCCCTCCAGGGAAGGGATACGCAGTATTTT.

Details on this clone: The same CDR3 also results from other DNA sequences found in this sample. The chain combines TRBV5-4 with TRBJ1-2; TRBD1 agrees at 7 bases. The CDR3 loop spans 14 amino acids. V shed 0 bases, J shed 4 bases, and the junction held 3 bases outside the gene matches. Per the germline V gene, CDR1 is SGHNT and CDR2 is YYREEE (reference sequence). CDR3 amino acids: CASSLEGASYGYTF. CDR3 in DNA: TGTGCCAGCAGCTTGGAGGGGGCTTCCTATGGCTACACCTTC.

The chain has TRBV5-1 and TRBJ2-1, with 10 nucleotides matching TRBD1. The V gene end was trimmed by 4 bases and the J gene end by 6 bases; junction bases not matched to a gene: 7. The CDR3 is 15 residues long. Germline CDR1 and CDR2: SGHRS and YFSETQ. As DNA, the CDR3 is TGCGCCAGCAGCCCGACAGGGGGCGCGGGCAATGAGCAGTTCTTC. This sequence encodes CASSPTGGAGNEQFF.

The chain joins TRBV19 to TRBJ2-3; D may be TRBD1 (5 bases). The CDR3 has 13 amino acids. V was shortened by 3 bases and J by 4 bases, with 8 bases between the two germline ends. Germline V lookup: CDR1 LNHDA, CDR2 SQIVND (reference sequence). This chain's CDR3 is CASSMARADTQYF. DNA for the CDR3: TGTGCCAGTAGTATGGCCAGGGCAGATACGCAGTATTTT. The whole variable domain, remainder taken from reference TRBV19 and TRBJ2-3, is DGGITQSPKYLFRKEGQNVTLSCEQNLNHDAMYWYRQDPGQGLRLIYYSQIVNDFQKGDIAEGYSVSREKKESFPLTVTSAQKNPTAFYLCASSMARADTQYFGPGTRLTVL.

The rearrangement joins TRBV7-9 to TRBJ1-2; possible D gene TRBD1, 5 bases. Per germline, CDR1 SEHNR and CDR2 FQNEAQ (reference sequence). Trimming stripped 2 bases from V and 1 base from J, with 14 bases between. CDR3 size: 16 residues. Here the CDR3 DNA reads TGTGCCAGCAGCTTAATATCCGGACACCATAACTATGGCTACACCTTC. It translates to CASSLISGHHNYGYTF.

This chain uses TRBV10-2 with TRBJ2-1; possibly TRBD1 for D (5 bases). This CDR3 has 13 residues. V was clipped by 3 bases and J by 3 bases, with 6 bases between them. In germline, CDR1 is WSHSY, CDR2 SAAADI. The CDR3 DNA follows: TGCGCCAGCAGTGAAGGGGACTACAATGAGCAGTTCTTC. Protein sequence: CASSEGDYNEQFF.